A selection of T cell receptor beta chains follows, all from one sample in a study of cytomegalovirus exposure and HLA in healthy donors. Some clones are missing from TCRdb's copy, which holds only in-frame ones; the method was immunoSEQ multiplex PCR. Among tens of thousands of clones listed, 60% to 80% were seen once. Specimen: PBMCs. These receptors were obtained from a female donor in good health and CMV-seronegative. The CDR3 runs from the conserved cysteine through the conserved F or W. Fields, in order: J gene, V gene, CDR3 protein.

j_gene: TRBJ2-2; v_gene: TRBV5-1; CDR3aa: CASSLNRGGTGELFF
j_gene: TRBJ1-4; v_gene: TRBV14; CDR3aa: CASSPGFSTEKLFF
j_gene: TRBJ2-3; v_gene: TRBV29-1; CDR3aa: CSGLGDGVEGSDTQYF
j_gene: TRBJ1-2; v_gene: TRBV15; CDR3aa: CATSRDRGSGGYTF
j_gene: TRBJ1-2; v_gene: TRBV25-1; CDR3aa: CASSEWEDKYGYTF
j_gene: TRBJ1-1; v_gene: TRBV28; CDR3aa: CASRTRGQPAFF
j_gene: TRBJ1-4; v_gene: TRBV6-5; CDR3aa: CATRGSQGRDEKLFF
j_gene: TRBJ2-2; v_gene: TRBV27; CDR3aa: CASSSQIFTRELFF
j_gene: TRBJ2-5; v_gene: TRBV7-9; CDR3aa: CASSLVQGANQETQYF
j_gene: TRBJ2-5; v_gene: TRBV10-1; CDR3aa: CASSPGGYSQETQYF
j_gene: TRBJ1-5; v_gene: TRBV30; CDR3aa: CAWSGGRVPNQPQHF
j_gene: TRBJ1-2; v_gene: TRBV7-9; CDR3aa: CASSPPRTDRFTF
j_gene: TRBJ1-4; v_gene: TRBV2; CDR3aa: CASTRQTNEKLFF
j_gene: TRBJ1-1; v_gene: TRBV19; CDR3aa: CASRQPGQGHYEAFF
j_gene: TRBJ2-1; v_gene: TRBV15; CDR3aa: CATSRASGGRNEQFF
j_gene: TRBJ1-5; v_gene: TRBV12-2; CDR3aa: CASRSIQVINQPQHF
j_gene: TRBJ1-5; v_gene: TRBV6-1; CDR3aa: CASKRQGNNQPQHF
j_gene: TRBJ2-3; v_gene: TRBV6-5; CDR3aa: CASSYGGLADTQYF
j_gene: TRBJ1-1; v_gene: TRBV29-1; CDR3aa: CSVAEQGNTEAFF
j_gene: TRBJ1-5; v_gene: TRBV27; CDR3aa: CASSLLAGVQPQHF